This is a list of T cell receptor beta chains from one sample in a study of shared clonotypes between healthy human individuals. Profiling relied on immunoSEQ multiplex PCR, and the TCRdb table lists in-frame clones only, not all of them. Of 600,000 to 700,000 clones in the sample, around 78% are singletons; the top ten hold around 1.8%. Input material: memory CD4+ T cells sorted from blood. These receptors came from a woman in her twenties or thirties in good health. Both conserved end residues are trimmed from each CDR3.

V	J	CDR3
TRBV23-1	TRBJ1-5	ASSQSNQPQH
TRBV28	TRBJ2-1	GTEQYNEQF
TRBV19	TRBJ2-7	ASSTGVEQY
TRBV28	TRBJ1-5	ASRPLTPYRQPQH
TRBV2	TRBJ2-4	ASSTKNIQY
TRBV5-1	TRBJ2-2	ASMGSGLTGELF
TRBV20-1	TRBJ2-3	SAIHVDTQY
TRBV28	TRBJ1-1	ASSPRTGRSTEAF
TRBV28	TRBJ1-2	ASNLGTHRDGYT
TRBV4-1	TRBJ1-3	ASSHLRRESGNTIY
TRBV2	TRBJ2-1	ASSTRGREQF
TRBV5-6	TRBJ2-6	ASSRYSGANVLT
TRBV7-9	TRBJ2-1	ASSLLGYNEQF
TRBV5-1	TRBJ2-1	ASSLVSGAYNEQF
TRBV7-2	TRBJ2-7	ASSSKSGRSSYEQY
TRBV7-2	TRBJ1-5	ASSNDRSRSQPQH
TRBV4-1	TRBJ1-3	ASSQSGTNRGNTIY
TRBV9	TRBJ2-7	ASRNDYEQY
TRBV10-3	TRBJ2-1	AISEFDYGTSGYNEQF
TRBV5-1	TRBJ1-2	ASSLPGTAGYT
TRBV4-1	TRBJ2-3	ASSQGGLAGLGTDTQY